Listed here are 5 T cell receptor beta chains from one sample, sequenced in a study of blood T cell repertoires in COVID-19. Data came from immunoSEQ multiplex PCR; TCRdb stores just in-frame clones and leaves some out. This table holds around 250,000 clones, roughly 90% found once. Sequencing used peripheral blood. The receptors originated from a woman aged 25 to 39 with active or convalescent COVID-19.

The chain recombines TRBV29-1 with TRBJ1-2, with 8 positions matching TRBD1. The CDR3 runs 14 residues. V shed 6 bases, J shed 4 bases, and the junction held 10 bases outside the gene matches. Germline CDR1 reads SQVTM; CDR2 reads ANQGSEA. The CDR3 here is CSVGPRGHIYGYTF. Here the CDR3 DNA reads TGCAGCGTCGGACCCAGGGGGCATATCTATGGCTACACCTTC.

The V gene is TRBV11-3, the J gene TRBJ1-3; weak D call: TRBD1 (5 bases). Germline V CDR1 and CDR2: SGHNT, YENEEA. The ends were cut back, 5 bases at V and 2 bases at J, with 13 bases in the middle. This CDR3 has 15 amino acids. The CDR3 DNA reads TGTGCCAGCAGCGTAGCGGACACTCCTGGAAACACCATATATTTT. Translating it yields CASSVADTPGNTIYF.

This chain uses TRBV7-8 with TRBJ1-3; D gene unclear. This CDR3 is 13 amino acids long. V was shortened by 3 bases and J by 8 bases, with 11 bases between the two germline ends. CDR1 and CDR2 from the germline V gene are SGHVS and FQNEAQ. The CDR3 spells CASSFSARDTIYF. Here the CDR3 DNA reads TGTGCCAGCAGCTTCTCCGCGCGAGACACCATATATTTT.

The sample holds a few counts of this clone. V and J are TRBV28 and TRBJ2-7, with TRBD1 as a possible D gene (5 bases). The CDR3 length is 16 residues. With 6 bases removed from V and 3 bases from J, the gap between germline ends came to 21 bases. Germline values: CDR1 MDHEN, CDR2 SYDVKM. The CDR3: CASSFVPWQGNYEQYF. The CDR3 DNA reads as TGTGCCAGCAGCTTCGTTCCTTGGCAGGGTAACTACGAGCAGTACTTC.

This clone was seen more than once but under ten times. The chain uses TRBV5-1 and TRBJ2-5; 10 nucleotides match TRBD1. V dropped 0 bases and J dropped 5; count of bases not matched to a gene: 7. Germline lookup yields CDR1 SGHRS and CDR2 YFSETQ. The CDR3 runs to 16 residues. The CDR3 loop is CASSLGGTGALETQYF. The CDR3 DNA reads TGCGCCAGCAGCTTGGGCGGGACAGGGGCTTTGGAGACCCAGTACTTC.